This entry lists 7 T cell receptor beta chains sequenced from one sample in a study of blood T cell repertoires in COVID-19. Assay used: immunoSEQ multiplex PCR; TCRdb lists only in-frame clones, some missing. The sample comprises under 300,000 clones, roughly nine tenths of which are singletons, and 5.5% to 6.5% rests with the top ten. The sequenced material came from peripheral blood. All receptors come from a man aged 60 to 69 with acute or convalescent COVID-19.

The CDR3 DNA sequence: TGTGCCAGTAGTTTCGGACTAGCGGGAGGGGAGAATGAGCAGTTCTTC. It translates to CASSFGLAGGENEQFF. This sequence joins TRBV19 and TRBJ2-1; 15 bases map to TRBD2. With V trimmed by 5 bases and J by 7 bases, 6 bases remained unmatched. CDR3 size: 16 residues. The germline V gene has CDR1 LNHDA and CDR2 SQIVND (reference sequence).

This chain uses TRBV19 with TRBJ2-3; a weak D match, TRBD2 (6 bases). Trimming took off 1 base at V and 4 bases at J, with 6 bases between the two ends. Germline V gene lookup returns CDR1 LNHDA and CDR2 SQIVND (reference sequence). The CDR3 has 13 amino acids. The CDR3 spells CASSIGGADTQYF. In DNA, the CDR3 is TGTGCCAGTAGTATAGGGGGGGCAGATACGCAGTATTTT.

This clone was counted once. This chain joins TRBV18 and TRBJ1-2; D might be TRBD1 (5 bases). Per germline, CDR1 KGHSH and CDR2 LQKENI. With 5 bases removed from V and 5 bases from J, the gap between germline ends came to 9 bases. The CDR3 runs 12 residues. CDR3 nucleotide sequence: TGTGCCAGCTCATCAGACAGTTATGGCTACACCTTC. Translating gives CASSSDSYGYTF. The full variable domain, rest sourced from reference TRBV18 and TRBJ1-2, is NAGVMQNPRHLVRRRGQEARLRCSPMKGHSHVYWYRQLPEEGLKFMVYLQKENIIDESGMPKERFSAEFPKEGPSILRIQQVVRGDSAAYFCASSSDSYGYTFGSGTRLTVV.

In its sample, this clone was seen once. This chain links TRBV5-1 with TRBJ2-1, with 9 bases aligning to TRBD2. Trimming at V came to 6 bases and at J to 8 bases, leaving 15 bases not matched to a gene. The CDR3 consists of 16 residues. The germline CDR1 and CDR2 sequences are SGHRS and YFSETQ. The CDR3 loop is CASNLAGTRQIDEQFF. The CDR3, as DNA: TGCGCCAGCAACCTAGCGGGGACCCGACAGATCGATGAGCAGTTCTTC. The full variable domain, in which reference TRBV5-1 and TRBJ2-1 provide the parts outside the CDR3, is KAGVTQTPRYLIKTRGQQVTLSCSPISGHRSVSWYQQTPGQGLQFLFEYFSETQRNKGNFPGRFSGRQFSNSRSEMNVSTLELGDSALYLCASNLAGTRQIDEQFFGPGTRLTVL.

The chain links TRBV19 to TRBJ1-5, with D uncertain. The germline gives CDR1 LNHDA, CDR2 SQIVND (reference sequence). CDR3 length: 11 amino acids. V gave up 10 bases and J gave up 4 bases, with 8 bases separating them. For the CDR3, the DNA is TGTGCCACCGGGTGGAATCAGCCCCAGCATTTT. This codes for CATGWNQPQHF.

The chain recombines TRBV18 with TRBJ1-2, with TRBD1 matching 10 bases. Per germline, CDR1 KGHSH and CDR2 LQKENI. The V gene end was trimmed by 7 bases and the J gene end by 4 bases; junction bases not matched to a gene: 9. CDR3 length equals 15 residues. The CDR3, as DNA: TGTGCCAGCTTACTTGACAGGGGGCGAGGCTATGGCTACACCTTC. It translates to CASLLDRGRGYGYTF. The full variable domain, completed using reference TRBV18 and TRBJ1-2, is NAGVMQNPRHLVRRRGQEARLRCSPMKGHSHVYWYRQLPEEGLKFMVYLQKENIIDESGMPKERFSAEFPKEGPSILRIQQVVRGDSAAYFCASLLDRGRGYGYTFGSGTRLTVV.

The V gene is TRBV6-6, the J gene TRBJ1-3; D is unresolved. CDR1 MNHNY and CDR2 SVGAGI come from the germline V gene (reference sequence). Trimming removed 4 bases from V and 0 bases from J, with 7 bases in between. The CDR3 loop spans 14 amino acids. The CDR3 loop is CASSSSSSGNTIYF. In DNA form, the CDR3 reads TGTGCCAGCAGTTCTTCCAGCTCTGGAAACACCATATATTTT.